This TCR beta chain stems from a study of CD8+ T cells in alopecia areata. Once RNA had been extracted, it was reverse transcribed into cDNA to act as the sequencing template. Produced via immunoSEQ multiplex PCR; TCRdb's table is partial and in-frame only. The sample gives 15,000 to 20,000 clones, none seen only once, and the top ten clones hold around 33%. This clone was detected a few times. Any gene name here is a mouse gene name. The sequenced fragment ends 4 residues before the CDR3 boundary, so the rest is inferred from the germline J gene. V lost 6 bases and J lost 2; bases outside the gene matches: 4. The length of the CDR3 is 14 residues. CDR1 SGHSA and CDR2 FRNQAP come from the germline V gene. Combined cutaneous lymph node cells underwent sorting by CD4, CD8alpha, NKG2D, NKG2ACE and additional markers.

This chain links TRBV16 with TRBJ2-5; TRBD1 agrees at 8 bases. The receptor's source is a C3H/HeJ mouse with alopecia areata. As its MHC haplotype, the strain has H2-k. What was sequenced was CD8+ T cells sorted from a lymph node. This CDR3 reads CASRSTGGQDTQYF. Incomplete CDR3 DNA: TGTGCAAGCAGATCTACAGGGGGCCAAGAC.